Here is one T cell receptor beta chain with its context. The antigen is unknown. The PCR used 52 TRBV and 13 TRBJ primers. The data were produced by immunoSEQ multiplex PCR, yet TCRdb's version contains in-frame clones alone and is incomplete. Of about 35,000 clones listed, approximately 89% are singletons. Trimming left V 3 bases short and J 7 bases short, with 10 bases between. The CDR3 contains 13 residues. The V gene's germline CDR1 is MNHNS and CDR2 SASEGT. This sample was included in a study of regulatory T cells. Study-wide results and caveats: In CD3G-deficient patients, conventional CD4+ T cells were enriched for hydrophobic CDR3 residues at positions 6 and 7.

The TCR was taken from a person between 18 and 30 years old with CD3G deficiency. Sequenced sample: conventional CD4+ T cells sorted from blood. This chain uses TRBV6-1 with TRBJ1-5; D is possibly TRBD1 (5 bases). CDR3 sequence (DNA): TGTGCCAGCAGTGACCAGGGAGGCCAGCCCCAGCATTTT. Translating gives CASSDQGGQPQHF.